Each of the 25 T cell receptor beta chains below was sequenced from the same sample in a study of blood T cell repertoires in COVID-19. The assay was immunoSEQ multiplex PCR, and TCRdb's table has in-frame clones only and misses some. The table has roughly 140,000 clones, around 88% seen once. The sequencing input was peripheral blood. Receptors were obtained from a human donor in a cohort sampled during active COVID-19.

This chain joins TRBV27 and TRBJ1-2; D is uncertain. This CDR3 has 14 residues. V lost 6 bases to trimming and J lost 5 bases, with 16 bases between them. Germline loops: CDR1 MNHEY, CDR2 SMNVEV (reference sequence). Here the CDR3 DNA reads TGTGCCAGCAGACATCCACAGAGTCTATATGGCTACACCTTC. Translating it yields CASRHPQSLYGYTF.

The gene calls are TRBV19 and TRBJ2-1; D unresolved. Trimming stripped 9 bases from V and 5 bases from J, with 14 bases between. This CDR3 has 13 amino acids. The germline V gene encodes CDR1 LNHDA and CDR2 SQIVND (reference sequence). CDR3 sequence reads: CARPLRGDNEQFF. CDR3 DNA sequence: TGTGCCAGACCCCTACGCGGAGACAATGAGCAGTTCTTC.

The CDR3 sequence is CATSRDMSGVGYGYTF. In DNA form, the CDR3 reads TGTGCCACCAGCAGAGATATGAGCGGGGTTGGCTATGGCTACACCTTC. This chain connects TRBV15 to TRBJ1-2; D is unclear. Trimming stripped 0 bases from V and 4 bases from J, with 15 bases between. This CDR3 contains 16 residues. Germline CDR1 reads LNHNV; CDR2 reads YYDKDF (reference sequence).

The J gene is TRBJ1-1, the V gene TRBV6-6; D call uncertain. Per the germline V gene, CDR1 is MNHNY and CDR2 is SVGAGI (reference sequence). V lost 3 bases to trimming and J lost 5 bases, with 16 bases between them. The CDR3 contains 15 residues. CDR3 protein: CASSYRTEGGTEAFF. As DNA, the CDR3 is TGTGCCAGCAGTTATAGGACGGAGGGCGGGACTGAAGCTTTCTTT.

The chain is built from TRBV19 and TRBJ2-3, with 8 bases matching TRBD1. The CDR3 extends over 15 amino acids. V lost 6 bases to trimming and J lost 3 bases; unmatched junction nucleotides: 8. Per the germline V gene, CDR1 is LNHDA and CDR2 is SQIVND (reference sequence). The CDR3 bases are TGTGCCAGTAGCCTCGACAGGGGAAGAACAGATACGCAGTATTTT. Protein sequence: CASSLDRGRTDTQYF.

The gene calls are TRBV25-1 and TRBJ2-5, with TRBD2 as a possible D gene (6 bases). The CDR3 has 13 amino acids. Trimming shortened V by 5 bases and J by 3 bases, and 10 bases separated the two germline ends. Germline V gene lookup returns CDR1 MGHDK and CDR2 SYGVNS. The CDR3 DNA reads TGTGCCAGCAGTCCGGCGGGGAAAGAGACCCAGTACTTC. The encoded protein is CASSPAGKETQYF.

This chain joins TRBV10-3 and TRBJ2-6; TRBD2 matches 11 bases. The CDR3 has 16 amino acids. With 11 bases clipped from V and 5 bases from J, the junction kept 11 bases outside the gene matches. The germline CDR1 and CDR2 sequences are ENHRY and SYGVKD. The CDR3 region is CALGLAGLWWANVLTF. The CDR3, as DNA: TGTGCCTTAGGACTAGCGGGTTTGTGGTGGGCCAACGTCCTGACTTTC.

The rearrangement links TRBV6-1 to TRBJ2-3; 7 bases align to TRBD2. The CDR3 is 15 residues long. V dropped 3 bases and J dropped 0; count of bases not matched to a gene: 3. Germline CDR1 is MNHNS and CDR2 is SASEGT. CDR3 region: CASSDGTISTDTQYF. The CDR3 DNA reads as TGTGCCAGCAGTGACGGGACTATAAGCACAGATACGCAGTATTTT.

J is TRBJ1-5 and V is TRBV18; D remains unclear. This CDR3 region has 16 residues. The germline V gene has CDR1 KGHSH and CDR2 LQKENI. V shed 3 bases and J shed 0 bases, with 12 bases lying between them. The CDR3 sequence is CASSPPRLVSNQPQHF. The CDR3 DNA reads as TGTGCCAGCTCACCTCCCCGGTTGGTTAGCAATCAGCCCCAGCATTTT.

This clone was recorded once. This rearrangement joins TRBV14 to TRBJ2-7; 15 bases line up with TRBD2. Trimming cost V 4 bases and J 11 bases; bases outside gene matches: 9. The CDR3 is made up of 15 amino acids. Germline CDR1 is SGHDN and CDR2 is FVKESK. In DNA, the CDR3 is TGTGCCAGCAGCCGGACGGGACTAGCGGGGGGACCTGAGTACTTC. Translating gives CASSRTGLAGGPEYF.

The gene calls are TRBV7-2 and TRBJ1-1; the match to TRBD1 covers 7 bases. Per germline, CDR1 SGHTA and CDR2 FQGNSA. After removal of 3 bases from V and 1 base from J, the junction contained 2 bases not matched to a gene. The CDR3 consists of 14 residues. The CDR3 DNA reads TGTGCCAGCAGCTTGTACAGGGGGAACACTGAAGCTTTCTTT. It specifies CASSLYRGNTEAFF.

The genes are TRBV5-1 and TRBJ1-2, with TRBD1 identical over 8 bases. Trimming at V came to 0 bases and at J to 6 bases, leaving 1 base not matched to a gene. The CDR3 has 13 amino acids. Germline lookup yields CDR1 SGHRS and CDR2 YFSETQ. The CDR3 sequence is CASSLAGGDGYTF. The CDR3 DNA sequence: TGCGCCAGCAGCTTGGCAGGGGGCGATGGCTACACCTTC.

The chain uses TRBV7-3 and TRBJ2-1, with 8 positions matching TRBD1. Germline V gene lookup returns CDR1 SGHTA and CDR2 FQGTGA. This CDR3 is built from 15 residues. V lost 6 bases, J lost 1 base, and 5 bases stayed unmatched. CDR3 DNA: TGTGCCAGCAGGCCCACAGGGGGTTCCTACAATGAGCAGTTCTTC. Translating gives CASRPTGGSYNEQFF.

The rearrangement joins TRBV9 to TRBJ2-7; no firm D call. V was shortened by 0 bases and J by 3 bases, with 7 bases between the two germline ends. Per the germline V gene, CDR1 is SGDLS and CDR2 is YYNGEE. This CDR3 has 13 amino acids. The CDR3 nucleotides read TGTGCCAGCAGCGTAGGAGGAGACTACGAGCAGTACTTC. As protein: CASSVGGDYEQYF. The complete variable domain, with remaining parts taken from reference TRBV9 and TRBJ2-7, reads DSGVTQTPKHLITATGQRVTLRCSPRSGDLSVYWYQQSLDQGLQFLIQYYNGEERAKGNILERFSAQQFPDLHSELNLSSLELGDSALYFCASSVGGDYEQYFGPGTRLTVT.

The chain carries TRBV5-4 and TRBJ2-2; maybe TRBD1 (6 bases). CDR1 is SGHNT, CDR2 YYREEE, per germline (reference sequence). The CDR3 spans 15 residues. Between the trimmed V and J ends, which lost 4 bases and 1 base, there was a span of 11 bases. The CDR3 bases are TGTGCCAGCAGCCCTCAACAGGGGAACACCGGGGAGCTGTTTTTT. Translation: CASSPQQGNTGELFF. The whole variable domain, filled in from reference TRBV5-4 and TRBJ2-2, reads ETGVTQSPTHLIKTRGQQVTLRCSSQSGHNTVSWYQQALGQGPQFIFQYYREEENGRGNFPPRFSGLQFPNYSSELNVNALELDDSALYLCASSPQQGNTGELFFGEGSRLTVL.

V gene TRBV15 combines with J gene TRBJ1-1; D remains ambiguous. Trimming removed 3 bases from V and 0 bases from J, with 11 bases in between. CDR1 is LNHNV and CDR2 is YYDKDF in the germline V gene (reference sequence). CDR3 length equals 15 residues. DNA of the CDR3: TGTGCCACCAGCAGGGATGGACTTATGAACACTGAAGCTTTCTTT. Protein: CATSRDGLMNTEAFF.

This chain connects TRBV6-2 or TRBV6-3 to TRBJ2-7; D perhaps matches TRBD1 (6 bases). In germline, CDR1 is MNHEY, CDR2 SVGEGT. Trimming shortened V by 4 bases and J by 1 base, and 11 bases separated the two germline ends. The CDR3 runs 14 residues. The CDR3 region has the DNA TGTGCCAGCAGTTGGCAGGGGCCTTCCTACGAGCAGTACTTC. Its protein product is CASSWQGPSYEQYF.

The rearrangement links TRBV5-1 to TRBJ2-1; TRBD2 matches 10 bases. The J segment lost 5 bases and the V segment lost 2 bases, leaving 4 bases of the junction unmatched. Germline lookup yields CDR1 SGHRS and CDR2 YFSETQ. This CDR3 spans 15 amino acids. CDR3 region: CASSFIAGGNNEQFF. In DNA, the CDR3 is TGCGCCAGCAGCTTCATAGCGGGGGGTAACAATGAGCAGTTCTTC. The whole variable domain, remainder taken from reference TRBV5-1 and TRBJ2-1, is KAGVTQTPRYLIKTRGQQVTLSCSPISGHRSVSWYQQTPGQGLQFLFEYFSETQRNKGNFPGRFSGRQFSNSRSEMNVSTLELGDSALYLCASSFIAGGNNEQFFGPGTRLTVL.

The V gene is TRBV10-3, the J gene TRBJ1-2, with D possibly being TRBD1 (6 bases). Trimming took 3 bases from V and 2 from J, leaving 13 bases between them. Per the germline V gene, CDR1 is ENHRY and CDR2 is SYGVKD. This CDR3 is built from 15 residues. The CDR3 nucleotides are TGTGCCATCAGTGAAGAACCAGGGGCGAACTATGGCTACACCTTC. Amino acids: CAISEEPGANYGYTF.

The V and J genes are TRBV19 and TRBJ1-2; 8 bases align to TRBD1. Germline lookup yields CDR1 LNHDA and CDR2 SQIVND (reference sequence). The CDR3 sequence is 15 residues long. The J segment lost 7 bases and the V segment lost 1 base, leaving 8 bases of the junction unmatched. The CDR3, as DNA: TGTGCCAGTAGTATAGGAGGGGGGACAGGAGTTGGCTACACCTTC. Amino acid sequence: CASSIGGGTGVGYTF.

V and J are TRBV4-1 and TRBJ2-1, with TRBD1 as a possible D gene (5 bases). Trimming stripped 1 base from V and 7 bases from J, with 17 bases between. Germline V CDR1 and CDR2: MGHRA, YSYEKL. The CDR3 is 16 residues long. CDR3 region: CASSQGGAGPGNEQFF. The DNA for the CDR3 is TGCGCCAGCAGCCAAGGTGGGGCAGGGCCAGGGAATGAGCAGTTCTTC.

The chain couples TRBV2 to TRBJ2-1; tentatively, D is TRBD2 (6 bases). V was clipped by 2 bases and J by 0 bases, with 8 bases between them. The germline V gene has CDR1 SNHLY and CDR2 FYNNEI. The CDR3 is 15 residues long. The CDR3 here is CASSERRGSYNEQFF. The DNA for the CDR3 is TGTGCCAGCAGTGAACGGCGGGGCTCCTACAATGAGCAGTTCTTC.

The rearrangement joins TRBV29-1 to TRBJ2-7; 13 nucleotides agree with TRBD2. Germline values: CDR1 SQVTM, CDR2 ANQGSEA. The ends lost 4 bases at V and 4 bases at J; junction bases unmatched: 1. The CDR3 consists of 13 residues. CDR3 in amino acids: CSVGLAGGYEQYF. The CDR3 coding sequence is TGCAGCGTTGGACTAGCGGGGGGTTACGAGCAGTACTTC.

The chain couples TRBV9 to TRBJ2-1; 9 bases map to TRBD2. Germline V gene lookup returns CDR1 SGDLS and CDR2 YYNGEE. The length of the CDR3 is 15 residues. Losses at the gene ends were 0 bases for V and 7 bases for J; bases not matched to a gene: 5. CDR3: CASSVERAGGNEQFF. The CDR3 DNA follows: TGTGCCAGCAGCGTAGAGAGAGCGGGGGGAAATGAGCAGTTCTTC. The variable domain in full, with the rest retrieved from reference TRBV9 and TRBJ2-1, is DSGVTQTPKHLITATGQRVTLRCSPRSGDLSVYWYQQSLDQGLQFLIQYYNGEERAKGNILERFSAQQFPDLHSELNLSSLELGDSALYFCASSVERAGGNEQFFGPGTRLTVL.

The CDR3 sequence is CAMGTGVSYEQYF. The CDR3 DNA reads as TGTGCCATGGGGACAGGCGTCTCCTACGAGCAGTACTTC. V and J are TRBV10-3 and TRBJ2-7; the match to TRBD1 covers 8 bases. Germline V gene sequence: CDR1 ENHRY, CDR2 SYGVKD. The V segment lost 9 bases and the J segment 0 bases; nucleotides outside the gene matches: 4. This CDR3 is 13 amino acids long.